Below, 8 T cell receptor beta chains from the same sample are listed, as sequenced in a study of technical replicates of blood from a few donors (dated by TCRdb to about 2017). Libraries were constructed by the immunoSEQ multiplex PCR assay. TCRdb retrieved this table from immuneACCESS and kept in-frame rearrangements only. Not all clones are present; in checked studies, unresolved V genes account for under half, and no reason is known for the remainder. For this sample the table gives 50,000 to 70,000 clones, of which 70% to 90% were detected only once. Roughly 5.1% of the sample lies in the top ten. Sequencing used PBMCs. Receptor source: a human donor in good health. Some clones in this sample may be carry-over from other donors' samples.

The rearrangement links TRBV20-1 to TRBJ1-1; D uncertain. Germline assignment: CDR1 DFQATT and CDR2 SNEGSKA (reference sequence). Trimming pared 5 bases from V and 7 bases from J, leaving 11 bases between. The CDR3 runs 11 residues. The CDR3 DNA follows: TGCAGTGCTGGACGACGGGATGAAGCTTTCTTT. This sequence encodes CSAGRRDEAFF.

V and J are TRBV7-2 and TRBJ2-7; D is perhaps TRBD1 (7 bases). The CDR3 loop spans 15 amino acids. The germline V gene encodes CDR1 SGHTA and CDR2 FQGNSA. V was trimmed by 3 bases and J by 3 bases, leaving 15 bases between them. This CDR3 reads CASSFGGTDYYEQYF. CDR3 nucleotide sequence: TGTGCCAGCAGCTTTGGAGGGACAGATTACTACGAGCAGTACTTC. The full variable domain, rest sourced from reference TRBV7-2 and TRBJ2-7, is GAGVSQSPSNKVTEKGKDVELRCDPISGHTALYWYRQSLGQGLEFLIYFQGNSAPDKSGLPSDRFSAERTGGSVSTLTIQRTQQEDSAVYLCASSFGGTDYYEQYFGPGTRLTVT.

The chain carries TRBV9 and TRBJ2-7; 8 nucleotides agree with TRBD2. V gave up 0 bases and J gave up 1 base; unmatched junction bases: 6. This CDR3 has 16 amino acids. Germline assignment: CDR1 SGDLS and CDR2 YYNGEE. CDR3 region: CASSVGGLAGSYEQYF. CDR3 coding DNA: TGTGCCAGCAGCGTAGGAGGGTTAGCGGGATCCTACGAGCAGTACTTC.

CDR3 residues: CASRGSNQPQHF. For the CDR3, the DNA is TGTGCCAGTCGGGGGAGCAATCAGCCCCAGCATTTT. The chain links TRBV19 to TRBJ1-5, with D possibly matching TRBD1 (5 bases). This CDR3 is 12 amino acids long. Between the trimmed V and J ends, which lost 8 bases and 1 base, there was a span of 6 bases. CDR1 and CDR2 (germline): LNHDA, SQIVND (reference sequence). Together with reference TRBV19 and TRBJ1-5, the CDR3 gives the full variable domain: DGGITQSPKYLFRKEGQNVTLSCEQNLNHDAMYWYRQDPGQGLRLIYYSQIVNDFQKGDIAEGYSVSREKKESFPLTVTSAQKNPTAFYLCASRGSNQPQHFGDGTRLSIL.

J is TRBJ1-6 and V is TRBV21-1; the table's D call of TRBD1 was not tested on the DNA. TRBV21-1 is classified as a pseudogene. This CDR3 is 18 amino acids long. The CDR3 spells CASRRQPLASSYNSPLHF. CDR3 bases: TGTGCCAGCCGAAGACAGCCCCTCGCCAGCTCCTATAATTCACCCCTCCACTTT.

This chain joins TRBV5-1 and TRBJ2-5; 12 positions agree with TRBD2. CDR1 SGHRS and CDR2 YFSETQ come from the germline V gene. The CDR3 is made up of 14 amino acids. The trim removed 4 bases at V and 5 bases at J, leaving 3 bases unmatched. As DNA, the CDR3 is TGCGCCAGCAGCCTAGCGGGGGGGCCGGAGACCCAGTACTTC. Protein: CASSLAGGPETQYF.

The rearrangement uses TRBV5-1 and TRBJ2-3; 7 bases map to TRBD2. V dropped 1 base and J dropped 4; count of bases not matched to a gene: 6. The CDR3 length is 15 residues. CDR1 SGHRS and CDR2 YFSETQ come from the germline V gene. The CDR3 reads CASSLSAGRADTQYF. CDR3 DNA: TGCGCCAGCAGCTTGTCAGCAGGGAGGGCAGATACGCAGTATTTT.

This sequence joins TRBV20-1 and TRBJ2-7; a weak D match, TRBD1 (6 bases). The germline V and J ends were trimmed by 6 bases and 5 bases, with 11 bases remaining between them. This CDR3 contains 11 residues. CDR1 is DFQATT, CDR2 SNEGSKA, per germline (reference sequence). CDR3 sequence: CSAEKGDEQYF. CDR3 sequence (DNA): TGCAGTGCGGAGAAGGGGGACGAGCAGTACTTC.